This T cell receptor beta chain was observed in a study of long-term antiretroviral therapy in people with HIV. Study results and limitations: Before ART, certain clones expanded, and these dominated the repertoire at all time points. Although diversity increased after ART, it remained lower than in transplant donor controls.

For this clone: The antigen is undetermined.

Trimming removed 3 bases at V and 3 bases at J, with 5 bases between. Germline CDR1 reads DFQATT; CDR2 reads SNEGSKA (reference sequence). The CDR3 covers 11 residues. Assay version v3.0 of immunoSEQ was used, and it was run at survey level. Researchers set sequencing to target roughly 40,000-50,000 T-cell genomes per sample. The protocol was immunoSEQ multiplex PCR, while the TCRdb copy is restricted to in-frame clones and leaves out a portion. The table lists around 6,000 clones, 60% to 80% of them singletons. The chain has TRBV20-1 and TRBJ1-1; D ambiguous. This TCR was sampled from a man aged 35-49 years with HIV. The sequences come from unsorted PBMCs, collected 0.5 years before starting antiretroviral therapy. The CDR3 protein is CSASHYTEAFF. The CDR3, as DNA: TGCAGTGCTAGCCATTACACTGAAGCTTTCTTT.